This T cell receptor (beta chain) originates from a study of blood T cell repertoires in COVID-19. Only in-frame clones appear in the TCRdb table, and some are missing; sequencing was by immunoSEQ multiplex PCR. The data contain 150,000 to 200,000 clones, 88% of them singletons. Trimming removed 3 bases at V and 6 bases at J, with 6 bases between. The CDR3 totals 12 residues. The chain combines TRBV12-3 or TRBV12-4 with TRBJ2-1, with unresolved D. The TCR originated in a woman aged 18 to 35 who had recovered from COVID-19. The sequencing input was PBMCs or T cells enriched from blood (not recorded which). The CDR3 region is CASSLSINEQFF. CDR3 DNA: TGTGCCAGCAGTTTGTCCATCAATGAGCAGTTCTTC.